The 19 T cell receptor beta chains presented below share a single source sample, sequenced in a study of blood T cells in healthy people across ages. Combining a sample-barcoded 5' primer with a J-beta primer mix, a second PCR ran for roughly 7 to 12 cycles. MiXCR, run by TCRdb on the 5' RACE reads, gives a single entry per CDR3 protein. In the table there are about a million distinct CDR3 sequences, 51% of which are singletons. The sample was blood. The receptors shown here come from a woman in her sixties or seventies in good health.

The chain carries TRBV7-2 and TRBJ2-1; D unclear. V gave up 1 base and J gave up 2 bases, with 9 bases separating them. The CDR3 spans 15 residues. Germline assignment: CDR1 SGHTA and CDR2 FQGNSA. The CDR3 loop reads CASSLVDSTYNEQFF. In DNA, the CDR3 is TGTGCCAGCAGCTTAGTTGACTCAACCTACAATGAGCAGTTCTTC.

The rearrangement uses TRBV24-1 and TRBJ2-3, with unresolved D. The CDR3 is 15 residues long. V lost 0 bases and J lost 2, with 8 bases in between. From germline, CDR1 is KGHDR and CDR2 SFDVKD. CDR3 region: CATSDLHGLTDTQYF. Written as DNA, the CDR3 is TGTGCCACCAGTGATTTGCACGGCCTCACAGATACGCAGTATTTT.

In this sample, this clonotype turned up a few times. The CDR3 here is CASSLVAGDWDTQYF. Written as DNA, the CDR3 is TGTGCCAGCAGCTTGGTGGCAGGAGATTGGGATACGCAGTATTTT. The chain has TRBV5-6 and TRBJ2-3; D gene uncertain. The CDR3 runs to 15 residues. V dropped 0 bases and J dropped 6 bases, with 14 bases sitting between them. Germline V gene sequence: CDR1 SGHDT, CDR2 YYEEEE.

The rearrangement uses TRBV7-9 and TRBJ1-1; no firm D call. This CDR3 has 16 residues. Germline CDR1 reads SEHNR; CDR2 reads FQNEAQ (reference sequence). Trimming shortened V by 4 bases and J by 0 bases, and 15 bases separated the two germline ends. This chain's CDR3 is CASSSRHVGLNTEAFF. Written as DNA, the CDR3 is TGTGCCAGCAGCTCCCGACACGTAGGGTTGAACACTGAAGCTTTCTTT.

This chain links TRBV7-9 with TRBJ2-1; a possible D gene is TRBD2 (6 bases). The V gene's germline CDR1 is SEHNR and CDR2 FQNEAQ (reference sequence). The CDR3 extends over 13 amino acids. Deletions cut 8 bases from V and 0 bases from J, with 8 bases between. This chain's CDR3 is CASLGGSYNEQFF. The CDR3 DNA is TGTGCCAGCCTGGGGGGCTCCTACAATGAGCAGTTCTTC.

There are a few counts of this clonotype. V is TRBV10-3 and J is TRBJ2-1; 14 bases match TRBD2. CDR3 length: 16 residues. The germline V gene encodes CDR1 ENHRY and CDR2 SYGVKD. Losses at the gene ends were 5 bases for V and 7 bases for J; bases not matched to a gene: 7. The CDR3 is CAISTGLAGGRNEQFF. The CDR3 region has the DNA TGTGCCATCAGTACAGGACTAGCGGGAGGTCGTAATGAGCAGTTCTTC.

This clonotype turned up a few times. The chain combines TRBV7-9 with TRBJ2-1; D is possibly TRBD2 (6 bases). In germline, CDR1 is SEHNR, CDR2 FQNEAQ (reference sequence). The CDR3 sequence is 16 residues long. V was shortened by 0 bases and J by 4 bases, with 13 bases between the two germline ends. In DNA form, the CDR3 reads TGTGCCAGCAGCTTAGCGTTAGGGGAGGCTTACAATGAGCAGTTCTTC. This gives the protein CASSLALGEAYNEQFF.

This clonotype was observed many times. J is TRBJ2-1 and V is TRBV18; D might be TRBD1 or TRBD2, each matching 5 bases. This CDR3 region has 14 residues. Trimming stripped 3 bases from V and 8 bases from J, with 14 bases between. Germline loops: CDR1 KGHSH, CDR2 LQKENI. The CDR3 coding sequence is TGTGCCAGCTCACCTCAAGGGACCGGGGATGAGCAGTTCTTC. Translation gives CASSPQGTGDEQFF.

This rearrangement joins TRBV10-3 to TRBJ2-7; 8 nucleotides align to TRBD1. V lost 7 bases, J lost 1 base, and 3 bases stayed unmatched. This CDR3 comprises 13 residues. Germline V gene lookup returns CDR1 ENHRY and CDR2 SYGVKD. The CDR3 region is CAINTGGSYEQYF. DNA for the CDR3: TGTGCCATCAATACAGGGGGATCCTACGAGCAGTACTTC.

This clonotype was observed a handful of times. The chain is built from TRBV2 and TRBJ2-3; the D gene is possibly TRBD1 (6 bases). The CDR3 consists of 15 residues. V lost 4 bases and J lost 0, with 11 bases in between. CDR1 is SNHLY, CDR2 FYNNEI, per germline. CDR3 region: CASSVVGQSTDTQYF. The CDR3 DNA sequence: TGTGCCAGCAGTGTTGTCGGACAGAGCACAGATACGCAGTATTTT.

This rearrangement joins TRBV5-1 to TRBJ1-4, with 7 bases aligning to TRBD1. After removal of 4 bases from V and 6 bases from J, the junction contained 12 bases not matched to a gene. The CDR3 is made up of 16 amino acids. Germline CDR1 and CDR2: SGHRS and YFSETQ. CDR3 DNA: TGCGCCAGCAGCCATCAATCGACAGGGAGGGATGAAAAACTGTTTTTT. Its translation: CASSHQSTGRDEKLFF.

CDR3: CAISESGGTTNQPQHF. The CDR3 coding sequence is TGTGCCATCAGTGAGTCTGGCGGGACAACCAATCAGCCCCAGCATTTT. The chain couples TRBV10-3 to TRBJ1-5, with TRBD1 as a possible D gene (6 bases). The length of the CDR3 is 16 residues. V was shortened by 0 bases and J by 3 bases, with 12 bases between the two germline ends. Per germline, CDR1 ENHRY and CDR2 SYGVKD.

This clonotype has only one observation. V and J are TRBV4-2 and TRBJ2-5, with D uncertain. V lost 4 bases, J lost 2 bases, and 11 bases lay in between. This CDR3 spans 14 amino acids. Germline V CDR1 and CDR2: LGHNA, YNFKEQ. The CDR3 DNA sequence: TGTGCCAGCAGCCGAGAAACCGATCAAGAGACCCAGTACTTC. Amino acid sequence: CASSRETDQETQYF.

The chain links TRBV20-1 to TRBJ2-1; TRBD1 is a possible D gene (6 bases). CDR3 length equals 14 residues. V was trimmed by 4 bases and J by 3 bases, leaving 13 bases between them. Germline V gene data show CDR1 as DFQATT and CDR2 as SNEGSKA (reference sequence). This CDR3 is CSANSRGRYNEQFF. CDR3 nucleotide sequence: TGCAGTGCTAATTCCAGGGGCCGCTACAATGAGCAGTTCTTC.

With respect to this clonotype: Mismatch with germline at one junction end may stem from a read error. The chain employs TRBV7-9 and TRBJ2-5; TRBD1 is a possible D gene (6 bases). The CDR3 runs 15 residues. Germline CDR1 is SEHNR and CDR2 is FQNEAQ (reference sequence). The CDR3 region has the DNA TGTGACAGCAGCTTAGTAACAGGGTACCAAGAGACCCAGTACTTC. Protein sequence: CDSSLVTGYQETQYF.

V gene TRBV20-1 combines with J gene TRBJ2-7; perhaps TRBD2 as D (5 bases). The germline V gene encodes CDR1 DFQATT and CDR2 SNEGSKA (reference sequence). The V gene lost 2 bases and the J gene lost 9 bases, with 11 bases spanning the gap. The CDR3 has 11 residues. The chain's CDR3 is CSARFGGGQYF. The CDR3 DNA reads TGCAGTGCTAGATTTGGAGGCGGGCAGTACTTC.

This clonotype was found a few times. The chain links TRBV12-3 or TRBV12-4 to TRBJ1-2, with D perhaps TRBD1 (5 bases). The ends were cut back, 1 base at V and 1 base at J, with 10 bases in the middle. CDR3 length: 15 residues. The CDR3 sequence: CASSLGGNINYGYTF. The CDR3 DNA reads TGTGCCAGCAGTTTAGGGGGCAACATTAACTATGGCTACACCTTC.

This clonotype was counted only a few times. This chain links TRBV6-6 with TRBJ2-4; D unclear. The germline gives CDR1 MNHNY, CDR2 SVGAGI (reference sequence). The CDR3 spans 14 residues. Between the trimmed V and J ends, which lost 5 bases and 8 bases, there was a span of 16 bases. The CDR3 reads CASSRQRGEDIQYF. CDR3 nucleotides: TGTGCCAGCAGTCGCCAGAGAGGTGAGGACATTCAGTACTTC.

The chain recombines TRBV12-5 with TRBJ1-2; TRBD1 matches at 8 bases. Looked up from germline, CDR1 is LGHNT and CDR2 is FRNRAP. Unmatched junction bases numbered 10, after V lost 6 bases and J lost 7 bases. The CDR3 runs to 14 residues. CDR3 protein: CASGTGEDRAGYTF. CDR3 bases: TGTGCTAGTGGCACCGGGGAGGACAGGGCTGGCTACACCTTC.